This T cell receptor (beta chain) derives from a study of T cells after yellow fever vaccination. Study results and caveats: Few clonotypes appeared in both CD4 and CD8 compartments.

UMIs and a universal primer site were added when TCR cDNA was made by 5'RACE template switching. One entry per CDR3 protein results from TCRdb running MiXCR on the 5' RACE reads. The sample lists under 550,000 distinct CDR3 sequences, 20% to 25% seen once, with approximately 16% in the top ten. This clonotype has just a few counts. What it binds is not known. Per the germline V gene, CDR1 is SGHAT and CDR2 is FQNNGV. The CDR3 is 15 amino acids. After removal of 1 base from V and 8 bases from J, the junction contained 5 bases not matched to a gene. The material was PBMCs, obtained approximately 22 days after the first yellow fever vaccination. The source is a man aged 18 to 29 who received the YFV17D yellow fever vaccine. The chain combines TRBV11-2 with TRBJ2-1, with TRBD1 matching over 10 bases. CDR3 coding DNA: TGTGCCAGCAGCTTAGGCCGGGACAGGGGCTATGAGCAGTTCTTC. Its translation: CASSLGRDRGYEQFF.